This T cell receptor (beta chain) derives from a study of cytomegalovirus exposure and HLA in healthy donors. Overall study findings and caveats: The productive fraction for most TCR beta V segments was about 87% or about 30% in an earlier analysis.

For this clone: The antigen remains undetermined.

CDR1 and CDR2 (germline): LNHDA, SQIVND (reference sequence). V lost 3 bases to trimming and J lost 5 bases; unmatched junction nucleotides: 9. The CDR3 is 15 residues long. It was with 60 Vbeta and 13 Jbeta primers that the PCR ran. Per the authors' pipeline: Unique TCR beta chains totaled some 80 million in a later count, with approximately 11 million of them shared. The repertoire was sequenced with immunoSEQ multiplex PCR; TCRdb's copy has only in-frame clones and lacks some. V, J and clone size reflect that table, while D and trimming were determined from the DNA. In the table there are 63,000 or so clones, approximately 74% of which are singletons.

The source is a woman aged 25-40 years in good health and CMV-seropositive. The specimen was PBMCs. The chain combines TRBV19 with TRBJ2-5, with 7 bases fitting TRBD2. CDR3 sequence reads: CASSIRDYRGETQYF. Written as DNA, the CDR3 is TGTGCCAGTAGTATTCGGGACTACCGGGGGGAGACCCAGTACTTC.